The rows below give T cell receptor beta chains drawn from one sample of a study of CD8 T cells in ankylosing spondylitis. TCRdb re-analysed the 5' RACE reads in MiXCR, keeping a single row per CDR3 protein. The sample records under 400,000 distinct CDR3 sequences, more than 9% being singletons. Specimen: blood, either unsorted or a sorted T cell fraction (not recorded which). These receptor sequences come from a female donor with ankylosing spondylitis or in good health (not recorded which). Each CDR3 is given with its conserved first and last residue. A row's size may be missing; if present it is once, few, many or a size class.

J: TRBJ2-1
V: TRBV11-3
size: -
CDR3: CASSLVAGGRNEQFF

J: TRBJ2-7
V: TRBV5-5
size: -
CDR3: CASSLGVRQDYEQYF

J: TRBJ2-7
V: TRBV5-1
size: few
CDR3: CASSFSETYEQYF

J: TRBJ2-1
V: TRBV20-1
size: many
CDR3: CSASRSGTAYNEQFF

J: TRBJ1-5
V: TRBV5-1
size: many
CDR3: CASRRGNDQPQHF

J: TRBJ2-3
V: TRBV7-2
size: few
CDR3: CASSEGTGLIGTDTQYF

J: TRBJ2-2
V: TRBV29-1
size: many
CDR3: CSVDLKGGNTGELFF

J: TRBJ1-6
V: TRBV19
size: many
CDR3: CASRRKVDSPLHF

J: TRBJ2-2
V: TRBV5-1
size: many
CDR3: CASRPASNTGELFF

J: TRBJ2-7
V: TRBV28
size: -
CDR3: CASSYPQLAGGYEQYF

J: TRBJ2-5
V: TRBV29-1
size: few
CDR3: CSVWTGVGQETQYF

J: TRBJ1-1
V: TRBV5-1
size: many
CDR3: CASSSTRAFTEAFF

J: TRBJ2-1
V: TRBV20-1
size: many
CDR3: CSARDSRGQYNEQFF

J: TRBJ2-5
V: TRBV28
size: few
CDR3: CASSSVGQGFGETQYF

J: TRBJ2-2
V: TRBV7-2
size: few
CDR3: CASSISGSSGELFF

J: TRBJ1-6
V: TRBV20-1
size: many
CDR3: CSATGLSSYNSPLHF

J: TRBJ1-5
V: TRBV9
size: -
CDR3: CASSVGGDSNQPQHF

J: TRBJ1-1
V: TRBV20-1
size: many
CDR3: CSARDSSNTEAFF

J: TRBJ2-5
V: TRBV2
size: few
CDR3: CASSSDRVGETQYF

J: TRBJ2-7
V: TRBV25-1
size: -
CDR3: CASSAPTGGYGEQYF

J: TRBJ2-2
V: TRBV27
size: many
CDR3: CASGQGFAHGELFF

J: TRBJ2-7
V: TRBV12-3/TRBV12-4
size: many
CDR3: CASKPWTDTYEQYF

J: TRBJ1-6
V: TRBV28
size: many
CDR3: CASSFTNSPLHF

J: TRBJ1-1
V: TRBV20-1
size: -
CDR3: CSAVSPVMNTEAFF

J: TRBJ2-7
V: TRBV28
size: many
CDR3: CASTKPPYYEQYF

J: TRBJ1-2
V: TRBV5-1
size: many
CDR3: CASRDREGDGYTF

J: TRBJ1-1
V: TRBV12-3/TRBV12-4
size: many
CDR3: CASSSRTGVREAFF

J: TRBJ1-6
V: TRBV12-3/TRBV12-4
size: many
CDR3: CASSSGTGASPLHF

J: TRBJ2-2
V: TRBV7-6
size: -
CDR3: CASSLDGVVSGELFF

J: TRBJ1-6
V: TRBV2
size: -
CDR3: CTSGSSSYNSPLHF

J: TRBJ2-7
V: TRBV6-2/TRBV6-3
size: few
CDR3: CASSRPSTGTGAYEQYF

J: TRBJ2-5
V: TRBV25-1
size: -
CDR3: CASSDAGLGQETQYF

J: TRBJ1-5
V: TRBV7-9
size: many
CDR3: CASSLVFTGQPNQPQHF

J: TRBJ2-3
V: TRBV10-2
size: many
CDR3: CASWSWSTDTQYF

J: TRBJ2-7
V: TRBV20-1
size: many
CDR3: CSATGLAVFEQYF

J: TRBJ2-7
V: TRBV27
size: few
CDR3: CASRKTGDLSYEQYF

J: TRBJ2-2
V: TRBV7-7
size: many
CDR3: CASSMNPGQGSGELFF